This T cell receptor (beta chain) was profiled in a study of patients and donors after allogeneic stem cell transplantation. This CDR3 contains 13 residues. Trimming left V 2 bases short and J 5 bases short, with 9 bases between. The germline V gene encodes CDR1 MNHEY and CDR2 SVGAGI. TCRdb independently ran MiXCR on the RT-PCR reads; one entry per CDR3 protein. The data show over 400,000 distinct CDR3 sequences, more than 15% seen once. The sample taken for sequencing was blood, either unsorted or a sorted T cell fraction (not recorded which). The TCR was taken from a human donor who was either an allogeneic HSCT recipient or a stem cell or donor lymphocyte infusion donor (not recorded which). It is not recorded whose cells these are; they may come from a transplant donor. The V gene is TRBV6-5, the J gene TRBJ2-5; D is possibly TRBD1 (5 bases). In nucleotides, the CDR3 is TGTGCCAGCAGTTACGGGGCATGGGAGACCCAGTACTTC. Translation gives CASSYGAWETQYF.